These 15 T cell receptor beta chains were sequenced from one sample in a study of radiation and T cells in renal cell carcinoma. Time point noted: baseline pretreatment blood. The treatment denotes: 15 Gy SBRT to primary tumor, nephrectomy 4 weeks later. Libraries were prepared by immunoSEQ multiplex PCR; TCRdb keeps only in-frame clonotypes and omits some of them. The data contain around 140,000 clones, roughly 80% of them singletons. Here the sequenced sample was blood, taken from a patient whose treatment included radiotherapy and nephrectomy. All receptors derive from a woman between 50 and 59 years old with renal cell carcinoma.

This clone was detected only once. The chain combines TRBV4-3 with TRBJ1-1; 7 bases are shared with TRBD1. This CDR3 spans 18 amino acids. Germline CDR1 is LGHNA and CDR2 is YSLEER. V gave up 0 bases and J gave up 0 bases; unmatched junction bases: 10. The DNA for the CDR3 is TGCGCCAGCAGCCAAGATTTTGGGACAGCAGATATGAACACTGAAGCTTTCTTT. Its translation: CASSQDFGTADMNTEAFF.

The V call is TRBV7-2, the J call TRBJ1-5; TRBD1 matches 8 bases. From germline, CDR1 is SGHTA and CDR2 FQGNSA. Trimming cost V 5 bases and J 7 bases; bases outside gene matches: 10. This CDR3 contains 15 residues. The CDR3 here is CASSPQTGVGQPQHF. CDR3 DNA sequence: TGTGCCAGCAGCCCGCAGACAGGGGTTGGGCAGCCCCAGCATTTT.

This clone turned up a few times. The genes are TRBV20-1 and TRBJ2-1, with D perhaps TRBD1 (5 bases). The germline CDR1 and CDR2 sequences are DFQATT and SNEGSKA (reference sequence). Trimming removed 0 bases from V and 14 bases from J, with 11 bases in between. The CDR3 has 11 residues. CDR3 amino acids: CSARDGAGEFF. In DNA form, the CDR3 reads TGCAGTGCTAGAGATGGGGCTGGAGAGTTCTTC.

In its sample, this clone was seen a few times. CDR3 DNA sequence: TGTGCCAGCAGTTTAAGCAGGGGGCGCGGGACTGAAGCTTTCTTT. As protein: CASSLSRGRGTEAFF. The chain couples TRBV6-6 to TRBJ1-1, with TRBD1 identical over 8 bases. The germline gives CDR1 MNHNY, CDR2 SVGAGI (reference sequence). With 4 bases clipped from V and 5 bases from J, the junction kept 9 bases outside the gene matches. This CDR3 region has 15 residues.

The chain joins TRBV10-3 to TRBJ1-2, with no clear D. This CDR3 spans 13 amino acids. V lost 2 bases and J 7 bases, leaving 11 bases between the germline ends. Germline CDR1 reads ENHRY; CDR2 reads SYGVKD. The chain's CDR3 is CAISEGFAGGYTF. The CDR3 nucleotides are TGTGCCATCAGTGAGGGGTTTGCAGGTGGCTACACCTTC.

This rearrangement joins TRBV29-1 to TRBJ2-5; D perhaps matches TRBD1 (6 bases). The germline CDR1 and CDR2 sequences are SQVTM and ANQGSEA. The CDR3 is 12 amino acids. The V gene lost 0 bases and the J gene lost 4 bases, with 6 bases spanning the gap. The CDR3 region is CSVEEGAETQYF. In DNA, the CDR3 is TGCAGCGTTGAAGAGGGGGCAGAGACCCAGTACTTC.

The rearrangement uses TRBV27 and TRBJ2-7, with TRBD2 as a possible D gene (5 bases). Between the trimmed V and J ends, which lost 6 bases and 4 bases, there was a span of 22 bases. This CDR3 is built from 16 residues. Germline loops: CDR1 MNHEY, CDR2 SMNVEV (reference sequence). The CDR3 DNA sequence: TGTGCCAGCAGCTTAGTGGGAGTAGGTTTTGAATACGAGCAGTACTTC. As protein: CASSLVGVGFEYEQYF.

The chain links TRBV6-1 to TRBJ1-5; D is unresolved. Per the germline V gene, CDR1 is MNHNS and CDR2 is SASEGT. The germline V and J ends were trimmed by 6 bases and 3 bases, with 9 bases remaining between them. The CDR3 totals 13 residues. The CDR3 here is CASSPGLNQPQHF. The CDR3 nucleotides read TGTGCCAGCAGCCCCGGCCTCAATCAGCCCCAGCATTTT.

This chain connects TRBV30 to TRBJ2-2, with D uncertain. From germline, CDR1 is GTSNPN and CDR2 SVGIG (reference sequence). Trimming took 1 base from V and 7 from J, leaving 13 bases between them. The CDR3 has 14 amino acids. CDR3 residues: CAWSAPWTGGELFF. CDR3 DNA: TGTGCCTGGAGTGCCCCCTGGACCGGCGGGGAGCTGTTTTTT.

This clone is a singleton in its sample. The V gene is TRBV4-2, the J gene TRBJ2-3; 12 bases fit TRBD2. Germline CDR1 LGHNA, CDR2 YNFKEQ. The V segment lost 0 bases and the J segment 2 bases; nucleotides outside the gene matches: 3. This CDR3 has 17 residues. CDR3 sequence reads: CASSQDASGRATDTQYF. The CDR3 DNA sequence: TGTGCCAGCAGCCAAGATGCTAGCGGGAGGGCCACAGATACGCAGTATTTT.

The chain combines TRBV29-1 with TRBJ1-4, with no clear D. The CDR3 spans 15 residues. Trimming stripped 4 bases from V and 7 bases from J, with 19 bases between. Germline CDR1 is SQVTM and CDR2 is ANQGSEA. Here the CDR3 reads CSVVKFGERGEKLFF. CDR3 DNA sequence: TGCAGCGTTGTGAAGTTTGGGGAAAGAGGTGAAAAACTGTTTTTT.

In its sample, this clone was seen a few times. The V gene is TRBV5-1, the J gene TRBJ2-5; perhaps TRBD2 as D (7 bases). The CDR3 extends over 15 amino acids. CDR1 is SGHRS, CDR2 YFSETQ, per germline. Trimming pared 4 bases from V and 5 bases from J, leaving 18 bases between. CDR3 DNA: TGCGCCAGCAGCCCCGACAGGACGGGGGGCGAGACCCAGTACTTC. It is translated as CASSPDRTGGETQYF.

J is TRBJ2-5 and V is TRBV15, with TRBD2 matching over 9 bases. The length of the CDR3 is 15 residues. Per the germline V gene, CDR1 is LNHNV and CDR2 is YYDKDF (reference sequence). V was clipped by 3 bases and J by 2 bases; unmatched bases: 4. The CDR3 region is CATSSGLAYQETQYF. DNA for the CDR3: TGTGCCACCAGCAGCGGACTAGCGTATCAAGAGACCCAGTACTTC.

The V and J genes are TRBV27 and TRBJ2-5; D is perhaps TRBD1 (6 bases). The CDR3 is 14 residues long. V lost 4 bases to trimming and J lost 2 bases, with 11 bases between them. Germline lookup yields CDR1 MNHEY and CDR2 SMNVEV (reference sequence). Here the CDR3 DNA reads TGTGCCAGCAGTTCAACACAGGGTCAAGAGACCCAGTACTTC. This gives the protein CASSSTQGQETQYF.

This clone was seen a handful of times. The rearrangement joins TRBV19 to TRBJ1-1; TRBD1 might be the D (5 bases). CDR3 length: 14 amino acids. The germline V gene encodes CDR1 LNHDA and CDR2 SQIVND (reference sequence). Trimming removed 7 bases at V and 5 bases at J, with 17 bases between. CDR3 sequence: CASILLGGTTEAFF. For the CDR3, the DNA is TGTGCCAGTATTTTACTCGGGGGGACTACTGAAGCTTTCTTT. The full variable domain, in which reference TRBV19 and TRBJ1-1 provide the parts outside the CDR3, is DGGITQSPKYLFRKEGQNVTLSCEQNLNHDAMYWYRQDPGQGLRLIYYSQIVNDFQKGDIAEGYSVSREKKESFPLTVTSAQKNPTAFYLCASILLGGTTEAFFGQGTRLTVV.